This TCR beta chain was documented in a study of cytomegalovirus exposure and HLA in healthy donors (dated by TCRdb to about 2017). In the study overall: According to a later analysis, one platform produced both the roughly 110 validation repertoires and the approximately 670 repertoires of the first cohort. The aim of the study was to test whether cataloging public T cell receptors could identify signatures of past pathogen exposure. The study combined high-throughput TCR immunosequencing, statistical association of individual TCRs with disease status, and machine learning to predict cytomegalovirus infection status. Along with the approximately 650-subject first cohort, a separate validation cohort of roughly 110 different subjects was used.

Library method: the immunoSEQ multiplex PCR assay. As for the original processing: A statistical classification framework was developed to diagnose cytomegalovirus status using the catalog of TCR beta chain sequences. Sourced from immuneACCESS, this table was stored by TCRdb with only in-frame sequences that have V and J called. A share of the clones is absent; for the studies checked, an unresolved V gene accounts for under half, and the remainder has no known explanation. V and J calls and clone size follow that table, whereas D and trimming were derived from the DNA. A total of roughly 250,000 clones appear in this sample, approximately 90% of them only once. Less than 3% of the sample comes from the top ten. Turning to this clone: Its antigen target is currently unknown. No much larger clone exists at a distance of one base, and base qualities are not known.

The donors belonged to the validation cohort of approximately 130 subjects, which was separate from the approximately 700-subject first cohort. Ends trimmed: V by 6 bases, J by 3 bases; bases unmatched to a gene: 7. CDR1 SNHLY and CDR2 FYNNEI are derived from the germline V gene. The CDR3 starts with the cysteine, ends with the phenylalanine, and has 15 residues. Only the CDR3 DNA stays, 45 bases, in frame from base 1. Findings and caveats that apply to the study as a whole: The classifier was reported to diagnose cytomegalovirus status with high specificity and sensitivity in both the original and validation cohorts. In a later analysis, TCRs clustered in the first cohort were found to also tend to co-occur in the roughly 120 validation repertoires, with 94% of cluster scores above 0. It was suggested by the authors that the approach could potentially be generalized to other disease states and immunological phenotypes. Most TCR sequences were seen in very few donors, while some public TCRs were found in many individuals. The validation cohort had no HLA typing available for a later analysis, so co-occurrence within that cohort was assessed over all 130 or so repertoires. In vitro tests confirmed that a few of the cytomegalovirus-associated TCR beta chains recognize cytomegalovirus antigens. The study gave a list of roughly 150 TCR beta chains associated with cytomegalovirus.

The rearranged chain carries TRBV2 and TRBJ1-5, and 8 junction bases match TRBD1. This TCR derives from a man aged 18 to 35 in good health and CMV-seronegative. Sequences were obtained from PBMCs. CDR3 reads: CASSDQGANNQPQHF. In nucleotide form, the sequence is TGTGCCAGCAGCGACCAGGGGGCAAACAATCAGCCCCAGCATTTT.